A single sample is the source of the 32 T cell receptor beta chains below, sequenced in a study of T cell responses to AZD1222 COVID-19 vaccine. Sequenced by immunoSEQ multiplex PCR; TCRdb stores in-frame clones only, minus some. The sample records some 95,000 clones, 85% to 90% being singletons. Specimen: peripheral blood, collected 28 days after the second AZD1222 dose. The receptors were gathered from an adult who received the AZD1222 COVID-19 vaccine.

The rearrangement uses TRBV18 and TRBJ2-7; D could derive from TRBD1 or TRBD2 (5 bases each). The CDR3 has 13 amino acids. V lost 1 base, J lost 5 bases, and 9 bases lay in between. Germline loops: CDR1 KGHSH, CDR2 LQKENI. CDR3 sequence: CASSPRQGDEQYF. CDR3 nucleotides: TGTGCCAGCTCACCACGTCAGGGAGACGAGCAGTACTTC.

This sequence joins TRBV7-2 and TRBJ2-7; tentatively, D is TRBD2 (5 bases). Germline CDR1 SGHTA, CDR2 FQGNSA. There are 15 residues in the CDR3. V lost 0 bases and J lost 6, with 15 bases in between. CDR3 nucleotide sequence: TGTGCCAGCAGCTTAGCCCTCTGGCTAGCAGGCGAGCAGTACTTC. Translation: CASSLALWLAGEQYF.

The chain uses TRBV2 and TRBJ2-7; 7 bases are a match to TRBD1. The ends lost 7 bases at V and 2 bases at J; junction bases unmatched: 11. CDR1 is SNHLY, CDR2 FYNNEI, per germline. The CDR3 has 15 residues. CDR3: CASTDGPGGAYEQYF. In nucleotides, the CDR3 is TGTGCCAGCACCGACGGCCCAGGGGGAGCCTACGAGCAGTACTTC.

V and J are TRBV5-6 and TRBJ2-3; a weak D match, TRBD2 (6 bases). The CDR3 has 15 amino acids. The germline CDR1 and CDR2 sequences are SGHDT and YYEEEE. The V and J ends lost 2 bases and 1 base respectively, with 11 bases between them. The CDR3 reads CASSFWGVGTDTQYF. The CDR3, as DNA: TGTGCCAGCAGCTTCTGGGGGGTCGGCACAGATACGCAGTATTTT.

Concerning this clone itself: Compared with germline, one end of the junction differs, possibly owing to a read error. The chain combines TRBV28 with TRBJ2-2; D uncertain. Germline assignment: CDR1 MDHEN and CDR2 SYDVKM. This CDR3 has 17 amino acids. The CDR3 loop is CPSKMHGSEANTGELFF. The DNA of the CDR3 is TGTCCCAGCAAAATGCACGGCTCGGAAGCGAACACCGGGGAGCTGTTTTTT. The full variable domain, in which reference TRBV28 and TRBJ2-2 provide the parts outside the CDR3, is DVKVTQSSRYLVKRTGEKVFLECVQDMDHENMFWYRQDPGLGLRLIYFSYDVKMKEKGDIPEGYSVSREKKERFSLILESASTNQTSMYLCPSKMHGSEANTGELFFGEGSRLTVL.

CDR3 DNA sequence: TGTGCCAGCAAACTGGGACAGGGACCTCGGGGCTACACCTTC. It translates to CASKLGQGPRGYTF. The gene calls are TRBV6-6 and TRBJ1-2; 9 bases map to TRBD1. This CDR3 region has 14 residues. Germline CDR1 is MNHNY and CDR2 is SVGAGI (reference sequence). V lost 7 bases, J lost 8 bases, and 11 bases stayed unmatched.

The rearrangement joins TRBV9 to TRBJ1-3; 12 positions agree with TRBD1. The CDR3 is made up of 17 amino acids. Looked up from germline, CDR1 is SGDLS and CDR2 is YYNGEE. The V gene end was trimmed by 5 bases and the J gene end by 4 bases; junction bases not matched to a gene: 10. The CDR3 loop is CASRTGTGGQKGNTIYF. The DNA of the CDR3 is TGTGCCAGCAGGACCGGGACAGGGGGCCAAAAGGGAAACACCATATATTTT.

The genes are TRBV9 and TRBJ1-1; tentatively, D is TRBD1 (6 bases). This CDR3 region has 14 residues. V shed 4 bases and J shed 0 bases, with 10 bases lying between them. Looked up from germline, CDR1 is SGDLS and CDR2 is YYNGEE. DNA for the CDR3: TGTGCCAGCAGCCCTACAGGGTTGAACACTGAAGCTTTCTTT. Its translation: CASSPTGLNTEAFF.

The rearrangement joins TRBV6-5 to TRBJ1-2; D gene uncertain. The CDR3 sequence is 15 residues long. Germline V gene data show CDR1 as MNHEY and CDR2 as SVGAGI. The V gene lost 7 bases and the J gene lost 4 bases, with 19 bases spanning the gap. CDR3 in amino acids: CASTLLTTGSYGYTF. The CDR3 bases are TGTGCCAGCACCCTCCTCACGACGGGGTCCTATGGCTACACCTTC.

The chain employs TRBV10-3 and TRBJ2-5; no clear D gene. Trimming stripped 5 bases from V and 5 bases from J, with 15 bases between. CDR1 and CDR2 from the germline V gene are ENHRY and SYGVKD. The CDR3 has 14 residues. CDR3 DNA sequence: TGTGCCATCAGTTCCTCCGCTGGAGCGGAGACCCAGTACTTC. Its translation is CAISSSAGAETQYF.

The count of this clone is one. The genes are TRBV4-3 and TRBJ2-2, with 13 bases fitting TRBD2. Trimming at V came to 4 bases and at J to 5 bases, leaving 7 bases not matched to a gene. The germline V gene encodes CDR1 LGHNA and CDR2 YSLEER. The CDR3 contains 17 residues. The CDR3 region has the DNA TGCGCCAGCAGCCCCTCGACTAGCGGGGGGTGGACCGGGGAGCTGTTTTTT. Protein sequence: CASSPSTSGGWTGELFF.

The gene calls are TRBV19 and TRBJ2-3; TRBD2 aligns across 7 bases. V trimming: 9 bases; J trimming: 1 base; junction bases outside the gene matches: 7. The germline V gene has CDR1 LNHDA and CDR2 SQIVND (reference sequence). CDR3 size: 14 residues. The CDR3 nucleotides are TGTGCCAGCAGCCTAGCGGTGGGCACAGATACGCAGTATTTT. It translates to CASSLAVGTDTQYF.

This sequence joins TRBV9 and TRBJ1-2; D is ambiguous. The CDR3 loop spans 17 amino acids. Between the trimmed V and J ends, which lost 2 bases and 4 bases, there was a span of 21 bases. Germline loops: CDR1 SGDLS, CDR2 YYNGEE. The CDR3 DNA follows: TGTGCCAGCAGCGTGTCGGGGTCCACGGGTAGTGGCTATGGCTACACCTTC. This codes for CASSVSGSTGSGYGYTF. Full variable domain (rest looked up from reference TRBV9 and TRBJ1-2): DSGVTQTPKHLITATGQRVTLRCSPRSGDLSVYWYQQSLDQGLQFLIQYYNGEERAKGNILERFSAQQFPDLHSELNLSSLELGDSALYFCASSVSGSTGSGYGYTFGSGTRLTVV.

The CDR3 region is CASGTATNEKLFF. The CDR3, as DNA: TGTGCCAGTGGAACTGCAACTAATGAAAAACTGTTTTTT. The chain combines TRBV19 with TRBJ1-4, with D unclear. CDR3 length: 13 amino acids. CDR1 is LNHDA, CDR2 SQIVND, per germline (reference sequence). Trimming cost V 8 bases and J 0 bases, with 7 bases left between them.

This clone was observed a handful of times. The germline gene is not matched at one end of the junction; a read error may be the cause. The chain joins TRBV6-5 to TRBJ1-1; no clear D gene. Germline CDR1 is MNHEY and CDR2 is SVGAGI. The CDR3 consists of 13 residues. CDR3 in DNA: TGTGCCTGCAGAAGGGATGCTCACACTGAAGCTTTCTTT. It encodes CACRRDAHTEAFF.

In DNA form, the CDR3 reads TGTGCCAGTAGTACCCAAGACAGGGGCAATCAGCCCCAGCATTTT. It codes for CASSTQDRGNQPQHF. The chain employs TRBV19 and TRBJ1-5; TRBD1 matches 7 bases. V dropped 4 bases and J dropped 2; count of bases not matched to a gene: 5. The CDR3 totals 15 residues. The germline V gene has CDR1 LNHDA and CDR2 SQIVND (reference sequence).

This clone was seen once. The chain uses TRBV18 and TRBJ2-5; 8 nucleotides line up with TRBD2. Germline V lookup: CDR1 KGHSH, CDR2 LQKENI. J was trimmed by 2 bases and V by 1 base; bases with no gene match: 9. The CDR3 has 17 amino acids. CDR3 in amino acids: CASSPLSGRRGQETQYF. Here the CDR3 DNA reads TGTGCCAGCTCACCACTGAGCGGGAGACGGGGGCAAGAGACCCAGTACTTC. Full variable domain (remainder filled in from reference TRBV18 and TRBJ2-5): NAGVMQNPRHLVRRRGQEARLRCSPMKGHSHVYWYRQLPEEGLKFMVYLQKENIIDESGMPKERFSAEFPKEGPSILRIQQVVRGDSAAYFCASSPLSGRRGQETQYFGPGTRLLVL.

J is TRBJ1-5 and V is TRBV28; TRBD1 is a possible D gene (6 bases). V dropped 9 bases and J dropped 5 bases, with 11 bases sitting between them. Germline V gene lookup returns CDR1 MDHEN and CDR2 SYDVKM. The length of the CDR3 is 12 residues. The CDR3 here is CASGEGDQPQHF. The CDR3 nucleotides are TGTGCCAGTGGGGAGGGGGATCAGCCCCAGCATTTT.

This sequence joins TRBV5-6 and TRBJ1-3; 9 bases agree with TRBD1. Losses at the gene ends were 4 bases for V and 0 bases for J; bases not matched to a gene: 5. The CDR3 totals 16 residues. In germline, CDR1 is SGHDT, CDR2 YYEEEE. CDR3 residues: CASSPGTGFSGNTIYF. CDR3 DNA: TGTGCCAGCAGCCCCGGGACAGGGTTCTCTGGAAACACCATATATTTT.

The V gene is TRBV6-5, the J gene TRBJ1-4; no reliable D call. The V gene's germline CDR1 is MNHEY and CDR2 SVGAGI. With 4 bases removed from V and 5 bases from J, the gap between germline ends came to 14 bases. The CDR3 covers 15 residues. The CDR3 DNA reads TGTGCCAGCAGTTCCCTAGGGCAGCCAAATGAAAAACTGTTTTTT. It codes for CASSSLGQPNEKLFF.

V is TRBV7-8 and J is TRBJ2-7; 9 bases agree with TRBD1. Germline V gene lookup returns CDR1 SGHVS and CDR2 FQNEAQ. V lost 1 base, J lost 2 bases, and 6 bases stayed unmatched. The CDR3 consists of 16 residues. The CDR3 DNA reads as TGTGCCAGCAGCTTAGAGGGACAGGGATATACCTACGAGCAGTACTTC. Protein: CASSLEGQGYTYEQYF.

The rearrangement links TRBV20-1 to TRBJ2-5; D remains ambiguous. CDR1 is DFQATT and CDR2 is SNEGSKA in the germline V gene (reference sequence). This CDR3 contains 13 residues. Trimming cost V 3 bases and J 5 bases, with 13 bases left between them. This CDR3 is CSASPTLRETQYF. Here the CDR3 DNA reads TGCAGTGCTAGTCCCACGCTGCGGGAGACCCAGTACTTC.

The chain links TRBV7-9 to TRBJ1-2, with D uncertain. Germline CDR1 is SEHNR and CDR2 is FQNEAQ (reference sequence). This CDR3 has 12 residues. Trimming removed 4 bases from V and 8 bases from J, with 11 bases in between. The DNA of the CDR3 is TGTGCCAGCAGCTCCTCGGTGTTGGGCTACACCTTC. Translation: CASSSSVLGYTF. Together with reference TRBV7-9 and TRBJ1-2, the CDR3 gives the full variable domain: DTGVSQNPRHKITKRGQNVTFRCDPISEHNRLYWYRQTLGQGPEFLTYFQNEAQLEKSRLLSDRFSAERPKGSFSTLEIQRTEQGDSAMYLCASSSSVLGYTFGSGTRLTVV.

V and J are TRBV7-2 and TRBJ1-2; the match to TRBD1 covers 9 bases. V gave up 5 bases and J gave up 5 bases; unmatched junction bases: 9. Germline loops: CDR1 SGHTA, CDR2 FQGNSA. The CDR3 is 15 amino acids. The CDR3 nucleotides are TGTGCCAGCAGCGTCAACCGGGACAGGGTTTATGGCTACACCTTC. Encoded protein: CASSVNRDRVYGYTF.

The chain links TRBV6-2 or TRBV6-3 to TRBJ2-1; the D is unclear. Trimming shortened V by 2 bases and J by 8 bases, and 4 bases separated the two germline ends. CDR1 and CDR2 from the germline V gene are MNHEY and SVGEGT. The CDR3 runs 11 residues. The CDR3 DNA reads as TGTGCCAGCAGTTACGGCCATGAGCAGTTCTTC. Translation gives CASSYGHEQFF.

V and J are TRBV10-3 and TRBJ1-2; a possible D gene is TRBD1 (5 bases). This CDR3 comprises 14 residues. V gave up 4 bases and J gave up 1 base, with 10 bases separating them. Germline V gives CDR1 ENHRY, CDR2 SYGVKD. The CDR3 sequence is CAISGTGDNYGYTF. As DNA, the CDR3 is TGTGCCATCAGTGGCACAGGAGATAACTATGGCTACACCTTC.

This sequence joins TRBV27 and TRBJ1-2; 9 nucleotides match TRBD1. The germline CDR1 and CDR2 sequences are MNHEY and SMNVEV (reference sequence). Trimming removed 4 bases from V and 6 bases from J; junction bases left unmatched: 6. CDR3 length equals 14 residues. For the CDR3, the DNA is TGTGCCAGCAGTTATGACAGGGGGAAGGATGGCTACACCTTC. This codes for CASSYDRGKDGYTF.

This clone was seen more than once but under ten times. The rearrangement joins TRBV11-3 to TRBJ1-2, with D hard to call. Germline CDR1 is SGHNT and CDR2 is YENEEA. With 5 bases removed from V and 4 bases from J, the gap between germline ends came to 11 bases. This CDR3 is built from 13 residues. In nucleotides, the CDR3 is TGTGCCAGCAGCGCGGGGAAAGTCTATGGCTACACCTTC. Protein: CASSAGKVYGYTF.

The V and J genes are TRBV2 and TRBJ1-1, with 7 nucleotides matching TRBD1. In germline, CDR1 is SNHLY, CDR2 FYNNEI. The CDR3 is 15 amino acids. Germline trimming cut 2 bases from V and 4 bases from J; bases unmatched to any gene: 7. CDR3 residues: CASSEPARGITEAFF. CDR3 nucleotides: TGTGCCAGCAGTGAACCAGCCAGGGGGATCACTGAAGCTTTCTTT.

CDR3 sequence: CASSQDTAQNTEAFF. In nucleotides, the CDR3 is TGTGCCAGCAGCCAAGATACAGCACAGAACACTGAAGCTTTCTTT. V is TRBV4-2 and J is TRBJ1-1; D gene ambiguous. The V gene lost 0 bases and the J gene lost 1 base, with 9 bases spanning the gap. Germline V lookup: CDR1 LGHNA, CDR2 YNFKEQ. This CDR3 is built from 15 residues.

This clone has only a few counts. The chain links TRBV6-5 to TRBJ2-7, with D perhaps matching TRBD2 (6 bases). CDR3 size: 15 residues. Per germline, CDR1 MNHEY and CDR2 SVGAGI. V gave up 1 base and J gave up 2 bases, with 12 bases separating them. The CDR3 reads CASSYFPGLAYEQYF. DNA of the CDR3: TGTGCCAGCAGTTACTTTCCGGGACTTGCCTACGAGCAGTACTTC.

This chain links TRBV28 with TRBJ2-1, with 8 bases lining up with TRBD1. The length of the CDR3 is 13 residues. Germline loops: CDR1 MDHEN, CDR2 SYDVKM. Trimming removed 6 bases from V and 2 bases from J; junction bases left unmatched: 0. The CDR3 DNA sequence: TGTGCCAGCAGGGGACAGGCCTACAATGAGCAGTTCTTC. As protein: CASRGQAYNEQFF.